The 14 T cell receptor beta chains listed next were all sequenced from one sample in a study of blood T cell repertoires in COVID-19. The data were produced by immunoSEQ multiplex PCR, yet TCRdb's version contains in-frame clones alone and is incomplete. The table shows about 18,000 clones, with roughly 90% occurring only once. The material sequenced was peripheral blood. Receptor source: a man in his fifties with active COVID-19.

The V and J genes are TRBV3-1 (or the pseudogene TRBV3-2) and TRBJ1-1; weak D call: TRBD1 (5 bases). The CDR3 runs 14 residues. Trimming took 3 bases from V and 10 from J, leaving 18 bases between them. Germline V lookup: CDR1 LGHDT, CDR2 YNNKEL (reference sequence). The CDR3 DNA follows: TGTGCCAGCAGCCAGGCGGGGGGACCCGCCGTAGCTTTCTTT. This gives the protein CASSQAGGPAVAFF.

This chain connects TRBV7-2 to TRBJ1-6; 8 nucleotides align to TRBD1. The CDR3 has 15 residues. The V gene end was trimmed by 0 bases and the J gene end by 10 bases; junction bases not matched to a gene: 5. Germline CDR1 is SGHTA and CDR2 is FQGNSA. Written as DNA, the CDR3 is TGTGCCAGCAGCTTAGCCCAGGGGGCTCGGTCACCCCTCCACTTT. It is translated as CASSLAQGARSPLHF.

This clone occurred a few times. CDR3: CASSLKDLQGTNTEAFF. The CDR3 DNA reads TGTGCCAGCAGCTTGAAGGACTTGCAGGGGACGAACACTGAAGCTTTCTTT. V and J are TRBV5-4 and TRBJ1-1; possible D gene TRBD1, 6 bases. This CDR3 comprises 17 residues. The germline CDR1 and CDR2 sequences are SGHNT and YYREEE (reference sequence). Trimming removed 1 base at V and 1 base at J, with 17 bases between.

This chain links TRBV7-9 with TRBJ2-5, with D hard to call. Trimming stripped 5 bases from V and 4 bases from J, with 5 bases between. The germline gives CDR1 SEHNR, CDR2 FQNEAQ (reference sequence). This CDR3 has 11 amino acids. The CDR3 reads CASSARETQYF. CDR3 DNA: TGTGCCAGCAGCGCGCGAGAGACCCAGTACTTC.

The V gene is TRBV12-3 or TRBV12-4, the J gene TRBJ1-2; no firm D call. The CDR3 contains 13 residues. V was shortened by 7 bases and J by 1 base, with 10 bases between the two germline ends. The CDR3 spells CASTLGSNYGYTF. CDR3 DNA sequence: TGTGCCAGCACTCTAGGGAGTAACTATGGCTACACCTTC.

This clone was counted a single time. The chain links TRBV2 to TRBJ1-1, with D maybe TRBD1 (5 bases). This CDR3 spans 13 amino acids. Deletions cut 7 bases from V and 1 base from J, with 10 bases between. Germline V lookup: CDR1 SNHLY, CDR2 FYNNEI. The CDR3 sequence: CASTKGRNTEAFF. The DNA for the CDR3 is TGTGCCAGCACTAAGGGGCGGAACACTGAAGCTTTCTTT.

This clone showed up just once. V usage is TRBV15 and J usage is TRBJ2-2, with D perhaps matching TRBD2 (5 bases). Germline CDR1 and CDR2: LNHNV and YYDKDF (reference sequence). With 0 bases removed from V and 6 bases from J, the gap between germline ends came to 11 bases. This CDR3 comprises 15 residues. This CDR3 is CATSRDLGNAGELFF. CDR3 bases: TGTGCCACCAGCAGAGATCTCGGGAATGCCGGGGAGCTGTTTTTT.

The chain employs TRBV7-2 and TRBJ2-5; perhaps TRBD2 as D (5 bases). Germline V gives CDR1 SGHTA, CDR2 FQGNSA. The ends were cut back, 2 bases at V and 0 bases at J, with 10 bases in the middle. This CDR3 is built from 15 residues. Written as DNA, the CDR3 is TGTGCCAGCAGCTTAAGTAGCGTGTACCAAGAGACCCAGTACTTC. Residues: CASSLSSVYQETQYF.

The chain carries TRBV29-1 and TRBJ1-2; D is perhaps TRBD1 (5 bases). The ends were cut back, 2 bases at V and 4 bases at J, with 11 bases in the middle. The CDR3 runs 13 residues. Germline V lookup: CDR1 SQVTM, CDR2 ANQGSEA. The chain's CDR3 is CSVEKGRIYGYTF. The CDR3 DNA is TGCAGCGTTGAAAAGGGGCGGATCTATGGCTACACCTTC.

The chain carries TRBV6-5 and TRBJ2-3; 7 nucleotides line up with TRBD2. The CDR3 has 14 residues. In germline, CDR1 is MNHEY, CDR2 SVGAGI. V was clipped by 10 bases and J by 7 bases; unmatched bases: 14. CDR3 region: CATNSGTPYHTQYF. CDR3 coding DNA: TGTGCCACTAACAGCGGGACTCCCTACCATACGCAGTATTTT.

This clone was seen just once. The chain employs TRBV19 and TRBJ2-1, with D possibly matching TRBD2 (6 bases). The CDR3 spans 15 residues. The germline V gene has CDR1 LNHDA and CDR2 SQIVND (reference sequence). V lost 4 bases and J 6 bases, leaving 16 bases between the germline ends. The DNA for the CDR3 is TGTGCCAGTAGTACCGGGAGAGCCCGGAGCAATGAGCAGTTCTTC. Protein sequence: CASSTGRARSNEQFF. The whole variable domain, filled in from reference TRBV19 and TRBJ2-1, reads DGGITQSPKYLFRKEGQNVTLSCEQNLNHDAMYWYRQDPGQGLRLIYYSQIVNDFQKGDIAEGYSVSREKKESFPLTVTSAQKNPTAFYLCASSTGRARSNEQFFGPGTRLTVL.

This chain uses TRBV19 with TRBJ2-6, with D unresolved. V was clipped by 6 bases and J by 2 bases, with 11 bases between them. CDR1 and CDR2 (germline): LNHDA, SQIVND (reference sequence). The CDR3 covers 15 residues. The CDR3 DNA follows: TGTGCCAGTAGACTTTTCGGTACTGGGGCCAACGTCCTGACTTTC. It encodes CASRLFGTGANVLTF.

The CDR3 nucleotides read TGTGCCAGCAGCCAAGTAGACGGGAGGCCGGAGGAGCAGTACTTC. As protein: CASSQVDGRPEEQYF. The genes are TRBV4-2 and TRBJ2-7, with 7 bases fitting TRBD2. Germline CDR1 reads LGHNA; CDR2 reads YNFKEQ. V lost 1 base, J lost 7 bases, and 10 bases stayed unmatched. The CDR3 extends over 15 amino acids.

This clone was counted only a few times. This same CDR3 is encoded by further DNA sequences in the sample. The chain recombines TRBV7-2 with TRBJ1-2; D is uncertain. Germline V lookup: CDR1 SGHTA, CDR2 FQGNSA. Deletions cut 5 bases from V and 5 bases from J, with 15 bases between. This CDR3 has 14 amino acids. This CDR3 is CASSPDSGLYGYTF. The CDR3 coding sequence is TGTGCCAGCAGCCCGGACTCTGGTTTGTATGGCTACACCTTC.